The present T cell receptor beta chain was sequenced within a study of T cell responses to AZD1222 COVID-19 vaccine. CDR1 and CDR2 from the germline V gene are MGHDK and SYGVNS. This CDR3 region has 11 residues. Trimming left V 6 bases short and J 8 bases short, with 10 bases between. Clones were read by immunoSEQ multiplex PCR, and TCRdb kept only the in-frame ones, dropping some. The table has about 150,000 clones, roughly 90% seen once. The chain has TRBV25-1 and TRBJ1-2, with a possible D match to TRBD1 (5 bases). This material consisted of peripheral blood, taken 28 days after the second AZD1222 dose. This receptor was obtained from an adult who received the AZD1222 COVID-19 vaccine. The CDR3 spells CASRAGYGYTF. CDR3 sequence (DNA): TGTGCCAGCAGAGCAGGGTACGGCTACACCTTC.